The rows below give T cell receptor beta chains drawn from one sample of a study of blood T cell repertoires in COVID-19. Only in-frame clones appear in the TCRdb table, and some are missing; sequencing was by immunoSEQ multiplex PCR. The top ten clones hold 2.5% to 3.5% of a sample with fewer than 400,000 clones, around nine tenths of them seen once. The specimen sequenced was peripheral blood. Receptors were obtained from a human donor in a cohort sampled during active COVID-19. Both conserved end residues are part of each CDR3. D genes are given only for firm matches. Clone size is shown for a subset of rows, as once, few, many or a class of expanded clone.

j_call v_call d_call clone_size cdr3_aa cdr3_nt
TRBJ2-7 TRBV6-5 TRBD1 . CASSQIDRGTYEQYF TGTGCCAGCAGCCAGATCGACAGGGGGACCTACGAGCAGTACTTC
TRBJ1-6 TRBV30 TRBD1 few CAWRTGVGSPLHF TGTGCCTGGAGGACAGGGGTCGGTTCACCCCTCCACTTT
TRBJ1-6 TRBV6-4 TRBD1 . CASRGQGNSPLHF TGTGCCAGCAGGGGACAGGGTAATTCACCCCTCCACTTT
TRBJ2-1 TRBV28 TRBD2 . CASGSGLADYYNEQFF TGTGCCAGCGGATCGGGACTAGCGGACTACTACAATGAGCAGTTCTTC
TRBJ2-2 TRBV11-3 . once CASSLSPGELFF TGTGCCAGCAGCTTAAGCCCCGGGGAGCTGTTTTTT
TRBJ1-2 TRBV19 TRBD1 few CASTARDRVGGYTF TGTGCCAGTACCGCCCGGGACAGGGTGGGAGGCTACACCTTC
TRBJ2-3 TRBV6-4 TRBD2 . CASSPTSEGTDTQYF TGTGCCAGCAGTCCAACTAGCGAGGGCACAGATACGCAGTATTTT
TRBJ1-2 TRBV7-2 . . CASSLDQIAFYGYTF TGTGCCAGCAGCTTAGACCAGATTGCCTTCTATGGCTACACCTTC
TRBJ2-1 TRBV3-1/TRBV3-2 TRBD2 . CASSQDRSSGRGHEQFF TGTGCCAGCAGCCAAGATCGGTCTAGCGGGAGGGGTCATGAGCAGTTCTTC
TRBJ1-2 TRBV28 TRBD1 . CASSTGGALYGYTF TGTGCCAGCAGTACAGGGGGCGCACTCTATGGCTACACCTTC
TRBJ2-3 TRBV25-1 . . CASTPTDTQYF TGTGCCAGTACACCCACAGATACGCAGTATTTT
TRBJ2-1 TRBV14 . . CASSQGQGYNEQFF TGTGCCAGCAGCCAAGGTCAGGGCTACAATGAGCAGTTCTTC
TRBJ1-2 TRBV5-6 TRBD1 . CASSPGPGTGSFNYGYTF TGTGCCAGCAGCCCAGGGCCCGGGACAGGAAGTTTTAACTATGGCTACACCTTC
TRBJ2-5 TRBV5-1 . . CASSLDPRHQSEETQYF TGCGCCAGCAGCTTGGATCCTAGGCACCAATCGGAGGAGACCCAGTACTTC
TRBJ2-7 TRBV10-3 . . CAISDKTPKRNYSYEQYF TGTGCCATCAGTGATAAAACCCCCAAACGGAACTACTCCTACGAGCAGTACTTC
TRBJ1-5 TRBV27 . . CASSFSGIRQPQHF TGTGCCAGCAGTTTTTCGGGAATCCGGCAGCCCCAGCATTTT
TRBJ1-2 TRBV29-1 TRBD1 . CSVTGTGGYGYTF TGCAGCGTGACAGGGACAGGGGGTTATGGCTACACCTTC
TRBJ1-1 TRBV5-5 . . CASSLMDTQNTEAFF TGTGCCAGCAGCTTAATGGACACCCAGAACACTGAAGCTTTCTTT
TRBJ1-3 TRBV10-3 TRBD1 . CAISSDRGYGNTIYF TGTGCCATCAGTTCCGACAGGGGGTATGGAAACACCATATATTTT